The clone carrying this T cell receptor (beta chain) was counted between two and nine times. V lost 5 bases to trimming and J lost 7 bases, with 8 bases between them. This CDR3 comprises 12 residues. CDR1 and CDR2 from the germline V gene are MNHEY and SVGAGI. These data come from a study of T cells after yellow fever vaccination. Template switching with 5'RACE generated the TCR cDNA and added a universal primer site and UMIs. TCRdb independently ran MiXCR on the 5' RACE reads; one entry per CDR3 protein. The repertoire holds roughly 120,000 distinct CDR3 sequences, with about 7.4% as singletons. The sequence was obtained from a man between 18 and 29 years old who received the YFV17D yellow fever vaccine. This sample comprised CD4+ T cells sorted from PBMCs, obtained 9 to 10 days after the first yellow fever vaccination. This rearrangement joins TRBV6-5 to TRBJ1-4; the D is unclear. The DNA for the CDR3 is TGTGCCAGCAGTCACAGCGGTGAAAAACTGTTTTTT. It translates to CASSHSGEKLFF.